These 16 T cell receptor beta chains came from one sample sequenced in a study of T cells in Graves' hyperthyroidism and ophthalmopathy. There were TCR beta CDR3 regions amplified from RNA transcripts. A first-round RT-PCR of the TCR CDR3 used the HTBI primer set. Via MiXCR, TCRdb re-called the multiplex PCR reads, giving one row per CDR3 protein. Here the sample spans fewer than 350,000 distinct CDR3 sequences, roughly a fifth being singletons. Sequencing was done on a sample of blood. The receptors were gathered from a woman aged 50 to 60 with Graves' hyperthyroidism.

This clonotype was observed many times. The gene calls are TRBV5-1 and TRBJ2-1, with 13 positions matching TRBD2. This CDR3 spans 15 amino acids. The V gene's germline CDR1 is SGHRS and CDR2 YFSETQ. V lost 0 bases, J lost 7 bases, and 1 base stayed unmatched. CDR3 DNA sequence: TGCGCCAGCAGCTTGGAGACTAGCGGGGGGAATGAGCAGTTCTTC. As protein: CASSLETSGGNEQFF.

At least ten counts were recorded for this clonotype. The chain links TRBV20-1 to TRBJ1-4; tentatively, D is TRBD1 (5 bases). CDR3 length equals 13 residues. V dropped 0 bases and J dropped 7 bases, with 9 bases sitting between them. Looked up from germline, CDR1 is DFQATT and CDR2 is SNEGSKA (reference sequence). This CDR3 is CSARDLGAEKLFF. As DNA, the CDR3 is TGCAGTGCTAGAGACCTAGGGGCTGAAAAACTGTTTTTT.

CDR3 nucleotides: TGCAGCGTGTCCACTAGCGGTAACTCCTACGAGCAGTACTTC. Translating it yields CSVSTSGNSYEQYF. The chain couples TRBV29-1 to TRBJ2-7; 8 nucleotides line up with TRBD2. V lost 6 bases to trimming and J lost 0 bases; unmatched junction nucleotides: 7. CDR3 length: 14 residues. The germline V gene encodes CDR1 SQVTM and CDR2 ANQGSEA.

This clonotype was recorded at least ten times. The rearrangement links TRBV30 to TRBJ2-5; D remains ambiguous. V lost 2 bases and J lost 5, with 9 bases in between. This CDR3 is built from 12 residues. Germline V gives CDR1 GTSNPN, CDR2 SVGIG (reference sequence). The CDR3 spells CAWSQVGETQYF. The CDR3 DNA reads as TGTGCCTGGAGTCAGGTTGGGGAGACCCAGTACTTC.

This chain links TRBV12-3 or TRBV12-4 with TRBJ2-1; a possible D gene is TRBD2 (5 bases). This CDR3 region has 17 residues. Trimming shortened V by 4 bases and J by 6 bases, and 22 bases separated the two germline ends. The CDR3 DNA reads as TGTGCCAGCAGTTCCCTCGCCGGGTCGGAGCGGATCAATGAGCAGTTCTTC. It specifies CASSSLAGSERINEQFF.

The chain is built from TRBV19 and TRBJ2-1, with 9 bases fitting TRBD2. Trimming at V came to 5 bases and at J to 7 bases, leaving 12 bases not matched to a gene. The CDR3 has 16 residues. Germline V gene lookup returns CDR1 LNHDA and CDR2 SQIVND (reference sequence). CDR3 bases: TGTGCCAGTAGTGATAGGGGTAGCGGGAGAAGAAATGAGCAGTTCTTC. Translated, it gives CASSDRGSGRRNEQFF.

The V and J genes are TRBV27 and TRBJ2-1; D assignment may be TRBD1 or TRBD2 (5 bases each). The CDR3 contains 14 residues. CDR1 and CDR2 from the germline V gene are MNHEY and SMNVEV (reference sequence). Trimming stripped 10 bases from V and 2 bases from J, with 15 bases between. DNA for the CDR3: TGTGCCATCCGGGCGAGGGGTACCTACAATGAGCAGTTCTTC. It is translated as CAIRARGTYNEQFF.

This clonotype has ten or more counts. V and J are TRBV5-1 and TRBJ1-6, with 7 bases identical to TRBD1. The CDR3 sequence is 16 residues long. Germline V lookup: CDR1 SGHRS, CDR2 YFSETQ. The V gene end was trimmed by 0 bases and the J gene end by 5 bases; junction bases not matched to a gene: 5. The CDR3, as DNA: TGCGCCAGCAGCTTGGCCGGGGACAGACATAATTCACCCCTCCACTTT. Translation: CASSLAGDRHNSPLHF.

The chain combines TRBV11-2 with TRBJ2-7; D is possibly TRBD2 (5 bases). The germline V gene encodes CDR1 SGHAT and CDR2 FQNNGV. The germline V and J ends were trimmed by 1 base and 2 bases, with 12 bases remaining between them. The CDR3 contains 15 residues. The DNA of the CDR3 is TGTGCCAGCAGCTTAGTTTCGGGGATCACCTACGAGCAGTACTTC. This codes for CASSLVSGITYEQYF.

This clonotype has ten or more counts. The chain employs TRBV20-1 and TRBJ2-7; 11 positions agree with TRBD2. CDR1 and CDR2 from the germline V gene are DFQATT and SNEGSKA (reference sequence). The CDR3 contains 14 residues. Trimming removed 0 bases from V and 3 bases from J; junction bases left unmatched: 1. CDR3 residues: CSAREGTSGYEQYF. The CDR3 nucleotides read TGCAGTGCTAGAGAGGGGACTAGCGGCTACGAGCAGTACTTC.

This clonotype was counted ten times or more. This chain uses TRBV4-1 with TRBJ1-5; D is undetermined. CDR3 length equals 11 residues. Trimming removed 3 bases at V and 12 bases at J, with 9 bases between. The germline V gene encodes CDR1 MGHRA and CDR2 YSYEKL. The CDR3: CASSQAGVQHF. In DNA form, the CDR3 reads TGCGCCAGCAGCCAGGCGGGAGTCCAGCATTTT.

The table lists this clonotype with a few counts. The V call is TRBV28, the J call TRBJ2-3; D is possibly TRBD1 (5 bases). Trimming left V 5 bases short and J 1 base short, with 13 bases between. The CDR3 is made up of 15 amino acids. Per germline, CDR1 MDHEN and CDR2 SYDVKM. The CDR3 DNA follows: TGTGCCAGCAGTACCAGGGCAGAGGGCACAGATACGCAGTATTTT. It codes for CASSTRAEGTDTQYF.

V and J are TRBV20-1 and TRBJ2-2; 9 bases agree with TRBD1. J was trimmed by 0 bases and V by 7 bases; bases with no gene match: 6. CDR3 length: 15 residues. Looked up from germline, CDR1 is DFQATT and CDR2 is SNEGSKA (reference sequence). For the CDR3, the DNA is TGCAGTGTCGGGACAGGGCTTTCGAACACCGGGGAGCTGTTTTTT. Protein sequence: CSVGTGLSNTGELFF.

The rearrangement uses TRBV29-1 and TRBJ2-7, with TRBD1 as a possible D gene (6 bases). Germline V CDR1 and CDR2: SQVTM, ANQGSEA. The V gene lost 0 bases and the J gene lost 3 bases, with 9 bases spanning the gap. CDR3 size: 13 residues. The CDR3: CSVEDGRGYEQYF. In DNA form, the CDR3 reads TGCAGCGTTGAAGACGGCAGGGGCTACGAGCAGTACTTC.

This clonotype occurred a few times. This may be a read error: a much more frequent sequence differs by one nucleotide. This chain uses TRBV6-1 with TRBJ2-2; no clear D. Per the germline V gene, CDR1 is MNHNS and CDR2 is SASEGT. This CDR3 spans 14 amino acids. CDR3 in DNA: TGTGCCAGCACCCCGGTAATCCACACCAGGGAGCTGTTTTTT. This encodes CASTPVIHTRELFF.

This clonotype was recorded many times. The chain combines TRBV11-2 with TRBJ1-2; TRBD1 matches at 11 bases. V shed 5 bases and J 8 bases; nucleotides not matched to a gene: 7. The CDR3 length is 14 residues. Germline-derived CDR1 and CDR2 are SGHAT and FQNNGV. This CDR3 reads CASSHGQGAGGYTF. CDR3 sequence (DNA): TGTGCCAGCAGCCATGGACAGGGGGCCGGCGGCTACACCTTC.